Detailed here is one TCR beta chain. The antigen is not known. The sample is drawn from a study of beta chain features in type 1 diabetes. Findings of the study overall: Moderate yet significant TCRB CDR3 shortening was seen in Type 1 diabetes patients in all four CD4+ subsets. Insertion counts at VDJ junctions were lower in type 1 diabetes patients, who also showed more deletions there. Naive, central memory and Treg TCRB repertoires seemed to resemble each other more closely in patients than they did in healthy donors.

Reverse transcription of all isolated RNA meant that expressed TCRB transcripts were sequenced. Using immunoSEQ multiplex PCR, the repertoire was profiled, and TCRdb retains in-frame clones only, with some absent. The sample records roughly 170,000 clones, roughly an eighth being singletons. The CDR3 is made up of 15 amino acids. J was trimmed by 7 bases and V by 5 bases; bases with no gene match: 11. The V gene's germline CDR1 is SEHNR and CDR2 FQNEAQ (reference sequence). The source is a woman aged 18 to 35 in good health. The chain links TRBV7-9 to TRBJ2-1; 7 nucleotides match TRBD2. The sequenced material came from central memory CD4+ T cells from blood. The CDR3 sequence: CASSQRLAFRNEQFF. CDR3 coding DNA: TGTGCCAGCAGCCAGCGACTAGCTTTTAGGAATGAGCAGTTCTTC. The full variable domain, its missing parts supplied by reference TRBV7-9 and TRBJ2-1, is DTGVSQNPRHKITKRGQNVTFRCDPISEHNRLYWYRQTLGQGPEFLTYFQNEAQLEKSRLLSDRFSAERPKGSFSTLEIQRTEQGDSAMYLCASSQRLAFRNEQFFGPGTRLTVL.